This paragraph reports one TCR beta chain. The data are from a study of technical replicates of blood from several donors. Sequencing was performed with immunoSEQ multiplex PCR; in TCRdb, only in-frame clones are kept and a portion is missing. This sample has 76,000 or so clones, with 91% found just once. Looked up from germline, CDR1 is LNHNV and CDR2 is YYDKDF (reference sequence). Trimming removed 5 bases at V and 7 bases at J, with 9 bases between. The CDR3 runs 13 residues. Sequenced material: T cells isolated from PBMCs. This chain links TRBV15 with TRBJ1-6, with D possibly matching TRBD1 (5 bases). This sequence was found in a human donor in good health. CDR3 protein: CATSPRQNSPLHF. CDR3 nucleotides: TGTGCCACCAGCCCACGACAGAATTCACCCCTCCACTTT.